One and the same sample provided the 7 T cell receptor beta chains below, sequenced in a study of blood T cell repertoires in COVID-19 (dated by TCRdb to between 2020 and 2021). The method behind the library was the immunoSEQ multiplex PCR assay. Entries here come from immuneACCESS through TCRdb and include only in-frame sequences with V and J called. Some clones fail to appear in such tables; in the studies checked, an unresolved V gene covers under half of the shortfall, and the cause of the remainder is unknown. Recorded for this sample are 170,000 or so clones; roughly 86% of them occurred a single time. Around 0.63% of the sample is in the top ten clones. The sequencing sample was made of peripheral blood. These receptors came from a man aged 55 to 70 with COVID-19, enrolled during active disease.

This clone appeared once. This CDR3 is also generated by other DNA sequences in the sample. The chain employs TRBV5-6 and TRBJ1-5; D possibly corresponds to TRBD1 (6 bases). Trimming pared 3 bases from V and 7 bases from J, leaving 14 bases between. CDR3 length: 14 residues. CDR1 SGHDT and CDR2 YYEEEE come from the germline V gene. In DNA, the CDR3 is TGTGCCAGCAGCTGGGGACAAGGAGGACAGCCCCAGCATTTT. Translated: CASSWGQGGQPQHF. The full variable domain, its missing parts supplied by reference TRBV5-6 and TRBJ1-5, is DAGVTQSPTHLIKTRGQQVTLRCSPKSGHDTVSWYQQALGQGPQFIFQYYEEEERQRGNFPDRFSGHQFPNYSSELNVNALLLGDSALYLCASSWGQGGQPQHFGDGTRLSIL.

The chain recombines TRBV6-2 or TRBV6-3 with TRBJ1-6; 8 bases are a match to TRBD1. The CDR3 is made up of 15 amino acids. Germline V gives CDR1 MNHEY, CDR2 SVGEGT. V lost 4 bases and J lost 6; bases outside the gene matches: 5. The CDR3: CASSFSGQVNSPLHF. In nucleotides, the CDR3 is TGTGCCAGCAGTTTTTCGGGACAGGTTAATTCACCCCTCCACTTT.

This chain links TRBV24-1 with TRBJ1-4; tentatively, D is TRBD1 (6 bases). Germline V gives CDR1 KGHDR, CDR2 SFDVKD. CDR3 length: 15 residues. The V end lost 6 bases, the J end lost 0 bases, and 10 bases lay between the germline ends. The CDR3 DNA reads TGTGCCACCAGTAGGGGGACTACAACTAATGAAAAACTGTTTTTT. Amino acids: CATSRGTTTNEKLFF.

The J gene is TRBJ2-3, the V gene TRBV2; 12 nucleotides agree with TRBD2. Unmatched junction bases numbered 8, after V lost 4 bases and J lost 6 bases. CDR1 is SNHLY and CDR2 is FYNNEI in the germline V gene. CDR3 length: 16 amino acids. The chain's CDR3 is CASSARGGLAGDTQYF. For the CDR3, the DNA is TGTGCCAGCAGTGCCCGAGGGGGACTAGCGGGTGATACGCAGTATTTT.

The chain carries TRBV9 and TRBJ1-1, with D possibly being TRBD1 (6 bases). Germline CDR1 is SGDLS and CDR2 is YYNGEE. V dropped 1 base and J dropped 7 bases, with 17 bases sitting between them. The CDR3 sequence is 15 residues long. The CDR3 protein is CASSVTGNELGEAFF. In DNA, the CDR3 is TGTGCCAGCAGCGTAACAGGGAACGAACTCGGTGAAGCTTTCTTT.

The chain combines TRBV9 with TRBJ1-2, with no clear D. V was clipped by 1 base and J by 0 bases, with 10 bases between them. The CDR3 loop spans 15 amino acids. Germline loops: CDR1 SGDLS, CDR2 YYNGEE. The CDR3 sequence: CASSVSQASNYGYTF. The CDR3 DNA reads TGTGCCAGCAGCGTATCGCAGGCGTCTAACTATGGCTACACCTTC.

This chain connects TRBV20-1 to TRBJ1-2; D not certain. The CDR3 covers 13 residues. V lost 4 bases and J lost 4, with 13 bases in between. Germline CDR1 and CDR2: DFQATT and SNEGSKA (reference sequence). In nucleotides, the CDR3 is TGCAGTGCTAATGAGGAATCGGGCTATGGCTACACCTTC. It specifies CSANEESGYGYTF.